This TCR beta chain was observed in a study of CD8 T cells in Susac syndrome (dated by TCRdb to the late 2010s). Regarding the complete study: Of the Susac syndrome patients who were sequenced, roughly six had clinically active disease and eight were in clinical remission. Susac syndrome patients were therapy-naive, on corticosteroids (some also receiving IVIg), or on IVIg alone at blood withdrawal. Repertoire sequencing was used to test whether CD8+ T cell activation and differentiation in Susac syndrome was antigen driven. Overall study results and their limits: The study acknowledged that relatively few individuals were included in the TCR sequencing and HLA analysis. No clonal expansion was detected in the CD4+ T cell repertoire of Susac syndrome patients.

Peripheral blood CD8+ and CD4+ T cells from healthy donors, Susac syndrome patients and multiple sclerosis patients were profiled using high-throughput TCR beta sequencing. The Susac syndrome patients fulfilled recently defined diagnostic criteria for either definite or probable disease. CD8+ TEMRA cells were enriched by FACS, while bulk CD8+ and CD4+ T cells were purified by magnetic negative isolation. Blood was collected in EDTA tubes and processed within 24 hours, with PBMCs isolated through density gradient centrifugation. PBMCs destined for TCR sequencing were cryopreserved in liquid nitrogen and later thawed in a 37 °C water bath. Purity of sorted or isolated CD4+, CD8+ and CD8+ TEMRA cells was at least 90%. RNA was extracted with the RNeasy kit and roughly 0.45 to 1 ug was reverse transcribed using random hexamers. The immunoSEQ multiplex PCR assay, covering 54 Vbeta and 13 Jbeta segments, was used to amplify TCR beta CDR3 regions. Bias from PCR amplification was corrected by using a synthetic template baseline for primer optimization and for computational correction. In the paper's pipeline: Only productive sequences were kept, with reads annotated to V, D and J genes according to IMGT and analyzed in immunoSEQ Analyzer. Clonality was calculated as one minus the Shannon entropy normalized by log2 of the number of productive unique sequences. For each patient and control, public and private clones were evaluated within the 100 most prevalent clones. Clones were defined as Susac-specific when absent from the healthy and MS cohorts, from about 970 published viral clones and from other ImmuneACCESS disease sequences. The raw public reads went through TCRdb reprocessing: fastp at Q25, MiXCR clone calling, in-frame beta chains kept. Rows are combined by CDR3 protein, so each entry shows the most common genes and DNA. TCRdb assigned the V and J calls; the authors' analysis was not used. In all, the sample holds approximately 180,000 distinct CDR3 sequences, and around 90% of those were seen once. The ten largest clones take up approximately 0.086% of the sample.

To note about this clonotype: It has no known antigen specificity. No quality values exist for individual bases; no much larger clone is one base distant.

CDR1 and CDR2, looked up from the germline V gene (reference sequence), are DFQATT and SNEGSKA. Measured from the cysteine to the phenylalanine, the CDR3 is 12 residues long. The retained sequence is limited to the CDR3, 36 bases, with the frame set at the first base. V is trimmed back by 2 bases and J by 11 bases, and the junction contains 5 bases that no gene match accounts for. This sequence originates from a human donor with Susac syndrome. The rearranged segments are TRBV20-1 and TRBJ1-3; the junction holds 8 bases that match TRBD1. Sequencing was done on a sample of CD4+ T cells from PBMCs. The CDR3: CSARTTGEAIYF. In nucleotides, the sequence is TGCAGTGCTAGAACGACAGGGGAGGCCATATATTTT.